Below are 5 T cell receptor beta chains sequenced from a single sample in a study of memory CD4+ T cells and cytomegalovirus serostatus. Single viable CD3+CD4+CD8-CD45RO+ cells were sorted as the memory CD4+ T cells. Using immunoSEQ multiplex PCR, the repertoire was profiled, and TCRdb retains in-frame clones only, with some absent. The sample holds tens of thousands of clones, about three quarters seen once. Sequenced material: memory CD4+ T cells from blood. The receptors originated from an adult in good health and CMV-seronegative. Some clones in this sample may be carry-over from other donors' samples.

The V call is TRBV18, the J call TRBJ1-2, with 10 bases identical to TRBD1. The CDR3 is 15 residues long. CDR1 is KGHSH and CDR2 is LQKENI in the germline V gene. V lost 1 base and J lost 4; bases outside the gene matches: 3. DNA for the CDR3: TGTGCCAGCTCACCACGACAGGGGGCTGGCTATGGCTACACCTTC. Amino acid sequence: CASSPRQGAGYGYTF.

The CDR3 protein is CASSQGGQDPGVGRPNEQFF. In nucleotides, the CDR3 is TGCGCCAGCAGCCAAGGGGGGCAAGACCCAGGGGTAGGACGTCCCAATGAGCAGTTCTTC. The gene calls are TRBV4-1 and TRBJ2-1, with a weak D call TRBD1 (6 bases). This CDR3 spans 20 amino acids. Germline CDR1 reads MGHRA; CDR2 reads YSYEKL. V lost 1 base and J lost 6, with 28 bases in between.

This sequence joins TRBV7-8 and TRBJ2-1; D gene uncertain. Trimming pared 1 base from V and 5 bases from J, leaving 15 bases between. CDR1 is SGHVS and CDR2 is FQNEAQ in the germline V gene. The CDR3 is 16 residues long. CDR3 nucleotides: TGTGCCAGCAGCTTAGATCCGTCAGGAGTGCACAATGAGCAGTTCTTC. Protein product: CASSLDPSGVHNEQFF.

CDR3 region: CASSIPGNRNQPQHF. The CDR3 nucleotides read TGTGCCAGTAGTATACCTGGCAACCGCAATCAGCCCCAGCATTTT. This chain uses TRBV19 with TRBJ1-5; D unresolved. This CDR3 has 15 residues. Between the trimmed V and J ends, which lost 2 bases and 2 bases, there was a span of 10 bases. The germline V gene has CDR1 LNHDA and CDR2 SQIVND (reference sequence).

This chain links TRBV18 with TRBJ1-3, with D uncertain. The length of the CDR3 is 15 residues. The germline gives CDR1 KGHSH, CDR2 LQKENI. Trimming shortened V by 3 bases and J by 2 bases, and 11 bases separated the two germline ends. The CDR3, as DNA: TGTGCCAGCTCACCTCTGGGAGAAACTGGAAACACCATATATTTT. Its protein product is CASSPLGETGNTIYF.